This T cell receptor beta chain was sequenced in a study of cytomegalovirus exposure and HLA in healthy donors. V gave up 1 base and J gave up 3 bases; unmatched junction bases: 7. The CDR3 has 17 residues. Germline V CDR1 and CDR2: SGHRS, YFSETQ. Findings of the study overall: Cytomegalovirus status, reportedly, was diagnosed with high specificity and sensitivity by the classifier. Reportedly, TCR beta sequences accurately predicted HLA-A and HLA-B alleles in most subjects. A later analysis linked a missense variant in DCLRE1C to the trimming of TCR beta V and J genes.

The PCR used 60 Vbeta and 13 Jbeta primers. Using immunoSEQ multiplex PCR, the repertoire was profiled, and TCRdb retains in-frame clones only, with some absent. The data contain about 160,000 clones, approximately 79% of them singletons. Concerning this clone: The target antigen is unknown.

V usage is TRBV5-1 and J usage is TRBJ2-7; 13 bases line up with TRBD2. The receptor was isolated from a woman between 50 and 59 years old in good health and CMV-seropositive. Sequenced: PBMCs. CDR3 region: CASSLLTSGGAVYEQYF. Here the CDR3 DNA reads TGCGCCAGCAGCTTGCTCACTAGCGGGGGGGCGGTCTACGAGCAGTACTTC.